Presented here are 30 T cell receptor beta chains from one specimen sequenced in a study of CD8 T cells in ankylosing spondylitis. Findings of the study overall: Made up of fewer than 10 highly homologous variants, a TCR beta motif appeared characteristic of ankylosing spondylitis blood.

TCRdb ran MiXCR on the 5' RACE reads and lists one entry per CDR3 protein. Altogether about 400,000 distinct CDR3 sequences are present, around 22% being singletons, with the ten largest covering roughly a sixth. Their antigen targets remain unknown. Sequencing was carried out using blood, either unsorted or a sorted T cell fraction (not recorded which). These receptors all come from a male donor with ankylosing spondylitis.

This clonotype was detected a few times. J is TRBJ1-1 and V is TRBV20-1; D is perhaps TRBD1 (6 bases). CDR1 DFQATT and CDR2 SNEGSKA come from the germline V gene (reference sequence). The CDR3 totals 13 residues. Trimming took off 6 bases at V and 4 bases at J, with 15 bases between the two ends. CDR3 region: CSAPFGGITEAFF. In nucleotides, the CDR3 is TGCAGTGCCCCCTTTGGGGGCATCACTGAAGCTTTCTTT.

This clonotype is labeled as medium-sized. The V gene is TRBV7-2, the J gene TRBJ1-1, with 8 bases lining up with TRBD1. The CDR3 is made up of 14 amino acids. V dropped 6 bases and J dropped 5; count of bases not matched to a gene: 8. In germline, CDR1 is SGHTA, CDR2 FQGNSA. CDR3 nucleotide sequence: TGTGCCAGCAGTCAGGACAGGGTACGGACTGAAGCTTTCTTT. Amino acids: CASSQDRVRTEAFF.

This clonotype was seen a handful of times. The chain has TRBV2 and TRBJ2-3, with 8 bases fitting TRBD1. After removal of 4 bases from V and 0 bases from J, the junction contained 12 bases not matched to a gene. From germline, CDR1 is SNHLY and CDR2 FYNNEI. The CDR3 has 18 amino acids. The CDR3: CASSASPGQDASTDTQYF. In nucleotides, the CDR3 is TGTGCCAGCAGTGCCTCACCGGGACAGGACGCTAGCACAGATACGCAGTATTTT. The variable domain in full, with the rest retrieved from reference TRBV2 and TRBJ2-3, is EPEVTQTPSHQVTQMGQEVILRCVPISNHLYFYWYRQILGQKVEFLVSFYNNEISEKSEIFDDQFSVERPDGSNFTLKIRSTKLEDSAMYFCASSASPGQDASTDTQYFGPGTRLTVL.

The chain joins TRBV30 to TRBJ1-1; D gene unclear. This CDR3 is built from 11 residues. The V end lost 0 bases, the J end lost 8 bases, and 7 bases lay between the germline ends. Germline CDR1 GTSNPN, CDR2 SVGIG (reference sequence). The CDR3 protein is CAWSVQIEAFF. The CDR3 DNA reads TGTGCCTGGAGTGTACAAATAGAAGCTTTCTTT.

The chain joins TRBV20-1 to TRBJ2-5, with D perhaps matching TRBD2 (5 bases). The CDR3 runs 14 residues. Deletions cut 5 bases from V and 0 bases from J, with 13 bases between. The V gene's germline CDR1 is DFQATT and CDR2 SNEGSKA (reference sequence). The CDR3 region is CSAPQLVYQETQYF. As DNA, the CDR3 is TGCAGTGCTCCACAACTAGTGTACCAAGAGACCCAGTACTTC.

This clonotype was counted between two and nine times. This chain connects TRBV6-5 to TRBJ2-7; 8 bases map to TRBD1. With V trimmed by 0 bases and J by 5 bases, 9 bases remained unmatched. Germline V gene data show CDR1 as MNHEY and CDR2 as SVGAGI. The CDR3 totals 16 residues. DNA for the CDR3: TGTGCCAGCAGTTACTCGATCACAGGGGGAACGGACGAGCAGTACTTC. It translates to CASSYSITGGTDEQYF.

The chain uses TRBV2 and TRBJ1-1; D gene uncertain. V was cut by 7 bases and J by 6 bases, with 18 bases left in between. The germline V gene encodes CDR1 SNHLY and CDR2 FYNNEI. The CDR3 has 14 residues. The CDR3 sequence: CASTYGRAGAEAFF. CDR3 DNA: TGTGCCAGCACTTACGGGCGGGCTGGGGCTGAAGCTTTCTTT.

The sample holds a few counts of this clonotype. The gene calls are TRBV7-8 and TRBJ2-2; tentatively, D is TRBD1 or TRBD2 (5 bases each). CDR3 length: 15 residues. Trimming left V 5 bases short and J 6 bases short, with 16 bases between. CDR1 and CDR2 (germline): SGHVS, FQNEAQ. Here the CDR3 reads CASSLTWGSSGELFF. CDR3 nucleotides: TGTGCCAGCAGCCTTACTTGGGGGAGTTCCGGGGAGCTGTTTTTT.

The table lists this clonotype with a few counts. The rearrangement joins TRBV7-3 to TRBJ1-1; 7 bases fit TRBD1. The CDR3 runs 15 residues. Per the germline V gene, CDR1 is SGHTA and CDR2 is FQGTGA. V lost 2 bases, J lost 4 bases, and 7 bases stayed unmatched. In DNA, the CDR3 is TGTGCCAGCAGCTTACGAAGGGGGCTGGGCACTGAAGCTTTCTTT. Amino acid sequence: CASSLRRGLGTEAFF.

There are many counts of this clonotype. The rearrangement joins TRBV20-1 to TRBJ2-7; 9 nucleotides line up with TRBD1. The CDR3 consists of 14 residues. Per the germline V gene, CDR1 is DFQATT and CDR2 is SNEGSKA (reference sequence). Unmatched junction bases numbered 8, after V lost 6 bases and J lost 2 bases. The CDR3 DNA reads as TGCAGTGCCGAAGGGACAGGGAACACCTACGAGCAGTACTTC. Amino acid sequence: CSAEGTGNTYEQYF.

J is TRBJ1-5 and V is TRBV19; D not certain. Germline V gene lookup returns CDR1 LNHDA and CDR2 SQIVND (reference sequence). V shed 6 bases and J shed 4 bases, with 10 bases lying between them. This CDR3 region has 13 residues. This CDR3 reads CASSNRDNQPQHF. DNA for the CDR3: TGTGCCAGTAGCAATCGAGATAATCAGCCCCAGCATTTT.

The V and J genes are TRBV19 and TRBJ1-3; no reliable D call. CDR1 is LNHDA, CDR2 SQIVND, per germline (reference sequence). There are 13 residues in the CDR3. V dropped 5 bases and J dropped 4 bases, with 9 bases sitting between them. This CDR3 reads CASSLRPGNTIYF. The CDR3 nucleotides read TGTGCCAGTAGTCTTCGACCGGGAAACACCATATATTTT. The whole variable domain, remainder taken from reference TRBV19 and TRBJ1-3, is DGGITQSPKYLFRKEGQNVTLSCEQNLNHDAMYWYRQDPGQGLRLIYYSQIVNDFQKGDIAEGYSVSREKKESFPLTVTSAQKNPTAFYLCASSLRPGNTIYFGEGSWLTVV.

This chain links TRBV18 with TRBJ2-7; D may be TRBD1 or TRBD2 (5 bases each). The CDR3 consists of 16 residues. Trimming pared 5 bases from V and 0 bases from J, leaving 17 bases between. The germline CDR1 and CDR2 sequences are KGHSH and LQKENI. CDR3 in DNA: TGTGCCAGCTCAGACCCGGGGCGGGTCAGCTCCTACGAGCAGTACTTC. Translating it yields CASSDPGRVSSYEQYF.

V usage is TRBV4-3 and J usage is TRBJ2-7; tentatively, D is TRBD1 (6 bases). The CDR3 spans 17 residues. V was clipped by 0 bases and J by 1 base, with 16 bases between them. The germline V gene has CDR1 LGHNA and CDR2 YSLEER. The CDR3, as DNA: TGCGCCAGCAGCCAAGATCTAGGAACAGGGCTATCCTACGAGCAGTACTTC. Its translation: CASSQDLGTGLSYEQYF.

This clonotype was counted only a few times. DNA of the CDR3: TGTGCCAGCAGGGGACAGGGAAGCAATCAGCCCCAGCATTTT. Its translation: CASRGQGSNQPQHF. This chain uses TRBV6-2 or TRBV6-3 with TRBJ1-5; 9 positions agree with TRBD1. V lost 6 bases and J lost 1; bases outside the gene matches: 1. This CDR3 has 14 amino acids. Germline CDR1 is MNHEY and CDR2 is SVGEGT.

This clonotype was observed at least ten times. This rearrangement joins TRBV20-1 to TRBJ2-2, with 9 positions matching TRBD2. V lost 6 bases and J lost 0; bases outside the gene matches: 2. The germline CDR1 and CDR2 sequences are DFQATT and SNEGSKA (reference sequence). The CDR3 sequence is 14 residues long. Here the CDR3 DNA reads TGCAGTGCCCGCGGGAGGGCGAACACCGGGGAGCTGTTTTTT. Translating it yields CSARGRANTGELFF.

This clonotype was observed a handful of times. The chain is built from TRBV5-1 and TRBJ2-3, with 12 bases that match TRBD2. The CDR3 has 17 residues. The ends lost 5 bases at V and 2 bases at J; junction bases unmatched: 9. Germline V gene lookup returns CDR1 SGHRS and CDR2 YFSETQ. DNA for the CDR3: TGCGCCAGCAGTGAACTAGCGGGAGGATTCACCACAGATACGCAGTATTTT. Translated: CASSELAGGFTTDTQYF.

At least ten counts were recorded for this clonotype. The chain employs TRBV6-5 and TRBJ2-1, with a tentative D call TRBD2 (5 bases). The CDR3 is made up of 13 amino acids. Germline V CDR1 and CDR2: MNHEY, SVGAGI. Trimming removed 4 bases from V and 14 bases from J, with 18 bases in between. Written as DNA, the CDR3 is TGTGCCAGCAGTTTCGCAGACCGGGGTGGGAAGTTCTTC. Protein: CASSFADRGGKFF.

The chain is built from TRBV5-1 and TRBJ1-2; the match to TRBD1 covers 7 bases. The CDR3 spans 13 residues. V lost 4 bases, J lost 9 bases, and 9 bases stayed unmatched. Germline loops: CDR1 SGHRS, CDR2 YFSETQ. CDR3: CASSGRQGMSYTF. The DNA of the CDR3 is TGCGCCAGCAGCGGACGACAGGGTATGAGCTACACCTTC.

The CDR3 coding sequence is TGTGCTAGTGGTTTCGGGACAGGGGACGCTTTCGAGCAGTACTTC. This sequence encodes CASGFGTGDAFEQYF. The rearrangement joins TRBV12-5 to TRBJ2-7; 10 nucleotides agree with TRBD1. There are 15 residues in the CDR3. Trimming at V came to 3 bases and at J to 6 bases, leaving 8 bases not matched to a gene. Per the germline V gene, CDR1 is LGHNT and CDR2 is FRNRAP. The variable domain in full, with the rest retrieved from reference TRBV12-5 and TRBJ2-7, is DARVTQTPRHKVTEMGQEVTMRCQPILGHNTVFWYRQTMMQGLELLAYFRNRAPLDDSGMPKDRFSAEMPDATLATLKIQPSEPRDSAVYFCASGFGTGDAFEQYFGPGTRLTVT.

The chain couples TRBV10-3 to TRBJ2-1; 8 nucleotides align to TRBD2. This CDR3 has 15 residues. Per germline, CDR1 ENHRY and CDR2 SYGVKD. Unmatched junction bases numbered 8, after V lost 6 bases and J lost 4 bases. The CDR3 here is CAISQLAEPYNEQFF. DNA of the CDR3: TGTGCCATCAGCCAACTAGCGGAACCATACAATGAGCAGTTCTTC.

This clonotype was counted a single time. This chain links TRBV5-1 with TRBJ2-5; 8 bases are a match to TRBD2. This CDR3 region has 15 residues. Germline assignment: CDR1 SGHRS and CDR2 YFSETQ. V was clipped by 4 bases and J by 1 base; unmatched bases: 6. CDR3 DNA sequence: TGCGCCAGCAGCCCCCGGGAGGGCCTCCAAGAGACCCAGTACTTC. Translation: CASSPREGLQETQYF.

The sample holds many counts of this clonotype. The J gene is TRBJ2-7, the V gene TRBV29-1, with 16 positions matching TRBD2. There are 21 residues in the CDR3. V gave up 0 bases and J gave up 0 bases; unmatched junction bases: 14. CDR1 and CDR2 from the germline V gene are SQVTM and ANQGSEA. The CDR3 spells CSVEERGDTGTSGRGSYEQYF. The CDR3 coding sequence is TGCAGCGTTGAAGAACGTGGGGATACCGGGACTAGCGGGAGGGGCTCCTACGAGCAGTACTTC.

There are a few counts of this clonotype. The chain combines TRBV29-1 with TRBJ2-1; tentatively, D is TRBD1 or TRBD2 (5 bases each). Germline CDR1 reads SQVTM; CDR2 reads ANQGSEA. The germline V and J ends were trimmed by 6 bases and 2 bases, with 14 bases remaining between them. The CDR3 length is 14 residues. The CDR3 DNA is TGCAGCGTGGGGGTCTTGAGACCCTACAATGAGCAGTTCTTC. It is translated as CSVGVLRPYNEQFF.

The chain combines TRBV2 with TRBJ1-1; D is perhaps TRBD1 (6 bases). The CDR3 consists of 12 residues. With 6 bases removed from V and 8 bases from J, the gap between germline ends came to 13 bases. CDR1 and CDR2 from the germline V gene are SNHLY and FYNNEI. The CDR3 loop is CASRGDMAEAFF. The CDR3 region has the DNA TGTGCCAGCAGGGGGGACATGGCCGAAGCTTTCTTT.

CDR3 nucleotide sequence: TGCAGTGCTAGAGATTTGAGACTAGCGGGAAGGCCCGCCACAGATACGCAGTATTTT. Translation: CSARDLRLAGRPATDTQYF. The chain uses TRBV20-1 and TRBJ2-3; 11 bases are shared with TRBD2. The CDR3 loop spans 19 amino acids. J gave up 2 bases and V 0 bases, and 13 bases lay outside the gene matches. The germline gives CDR1 DFQATT, CDR2 SNEGSKA (reference sequence).

In this sample, this clonotype turned up a few times. The chain is built from TRBV28 and TRBJ2-7; perhaps TRBD1 as D (6 bases). Germline V CDR1 and CDR2: MDHEN, SYDVKM. The V gene lost 4 bases and the J gene lost 2 bases, with 12 bases spanning the gap. CDR3 length equals 14 residues. CDR3 protein: CASSSTGDTYEQYF. CDR3 DNA sequence: TGTGCCAGCAGTTCGACAGGAGATACCTACGAGCAGTACTTC.

The V and J genes are TRBV12-3 or TRBV12-4 and TRBJ2-3; no definite D call. V was shortened by 5 bases and J by 0 bases, with 6 bases between the two germline ends. The length of the CDR3 is 13 residues. The CDR3 reads CASSVSSTDTQYF. The CDR3 coding sequence is TGTGCCAGCAGTGTATCTAGCACAGATACGCAGTATTTT.

V gene TRBV4-1 combines with J gene TRBJ2-5; TRBD2 is a possible D gene (5 bases). Germline V gives CDR1 MGHRA, CDR2 YSYEKL. V was shortened by 4 bases and J by 4 bases, with 16 bases between the two germline ends. This CDR3 has 15 residues. The CDR3, as DNA: TGCGCCAGCAGCCTCAACTACTTGGCGGGAGAGACCCAGTACTTC. It codes for CASSLNYLAGETQYF.

The chain has TRBV12-3 or TRBV12-4 and TRBJ2-5; 9 nucleotides agree with TRBD2. Trimming at V came to 5 bases and at J to 6 bases, leaving 7 bases not matched to a gene. The CDR3 consists of 14 residues. The CDR3 DNA is TGTGCCAGCAGTCTAGGGGGACTAGCCAAGACCCAGTACTTC. Its translation is CASSLGGLAKTQYF.